The rows below give T cell receptor beta chains drawn from one sample of a study of somatic mutations in cytotoxic T cells in rheumatoid arthritis. Sequencing used immunoSEQ multiplex PCR; TCRdb keeps in-frame clones, though not all of them. The sample has around 21,000 clones, 78% seen once. What was sequenced was CD8+ T cells sorted from blood. These receptors were taken from an adult with rheumatoid arthritis. Each CDR3 is given with its conserved first and last residue. A D gene is named only where the DNA matches it firmly. Not every row has a clone size; where given, it reads once, few, many or a size class.

CDR3aa	CDR3nt	d_gene	abundance	v_gene	j_gene
CASGETLYEQYF	TGTGCCAGCGGCGAAACCCTCTACGAGCAGTACTTC	.	few	TRBV2	TRBJ2-7
CASSKRGQRGCGTVFPQYF	TGTGCCAGCAGCAAAAGGGGGCAAAGGGGTTGCGGGACAGTATTTCCCCAGTACTTC	.	.	TRBV21-1	TRBJ2-5
CASSWTGSSGNTIYF	TGTGCCAGCAGCTGGACGGGGAGCTCTGGAAACACCATATATTTT	.	once	TRBV27	TRBJ1-3
CAIGGQEDPDTQYF	TGTGCCATCGGTGGACAGGAGGACCCAGATACGCAGTATTTT	TRBD1	.	TRBV10-3	TRBJ2-3
CASSHDRTSGNYNEQFF	TGTGCCAGCAGCCATGACCGGACTAGCGGGAACTACAATGAGCAGTTCTTC	TRBD2	.	TRBV4-2	TRBJ2-1
CATSRTLGQGVTYGYTF	TGTGCCACCAGCAGAACTCTCGGACAGGGCGTAACATATGGCTACACCTTC	TRBD1	.	TRBV15	TRBJ1-2
CASSMEGRVNQPQHF	TGTGCCAGTAGTATGGAGGGCAGAGTTAATCAGCCCCAGCATTTT	.	.	TRBV19	TRBJ1-5
CASSQILASGYEQYF	TGTGCCAGCAGCCAGATCCTGGCTAGTGGGTACGAGCAGTACTTC	.	.	TRBV7-9	TRBJ2-7
CASRGSGGGYNEQFF	TGTGCCAGCAGGGGAAGCGGGGGGGGTTACAATGAGCAGTTCTTC	TRBD2	.	TRBV2	TRBJ2-1
CASSLRDRTPYEQYF	TGTGCCAGCAGTTTGAGGGACAGAACACCCTACGAGCAGTACTTC	TRBD1	.	TRBV28	TRBJ2-7
CASSYDMNTEAFF	TGTGCCAGCAGTTACGATATGAACACTGAAGCTTTCTTT	.	.	TRBV6-5	TRBJ1-1
CASSIGRGGGFSGEQYF	TGTGCCAGCAGCATCGGGCGGGGAGGGGGCTTTTCTGGGGAGCAGTACTTC	.	.	TRBV5-5	TRBJ2-7
CASSQVIAGDYGYTF	TGCGCCAGCAGCCAAGTCATAGCAGGGGACTATGGCTACACCTTC	.	.	TRBV4-1	TRBJ1-2
CASSPTGPLNQPQHF	TGTGCCAGCAGCCCCACAGGGCCACTCAATCAGCCCCAGCATTTT	.	.	TRBV5-4	TRBJ1-5
CASSLGAGNSYEQYF	TGCGCCAGCAGCTTGGGGGCGGGAAACTCCTACGAGCAGTACTTC	.	.	TRBV5-1	TRBJ2-7
CASSYQTSGGGETQYF	TGTGCCAGCAGTTACCAGACTAGCGGGGGTGGAGAGACCCAGTACTTC	TRBD2	.	TRBV6-5	TRBJ2-5
CATSIALPGVDGYTF	TGTGCCACCAGCATTGCCCTCCCAGGGGTTGATGGCTACACCTTC	.	few	TRBV15	TRBJ1-2
CASSASGGQETQYF	TGTGCCAGTAGCGCTAGCGGGGGGCAGGAGACCCAGTACTTC	TRBD2	.	TRBV19	TRBJ2-5
CASSVALGSYEQYF	TGTGCCAGCAGCGTAGCTTTAGGCTCCTACGAGCAGTACTTC	.	.	TRBV9	TRBJ2-7
CASSQEQRDEKLFF	TGCGCCAGCAGCCAAGAACAGAGGGATGAAAAACTGTTTTTT	.	.	TRBV4-1	TRBJ1-4
CASSQASPSRTYEQYF	TGTGCCAGCAGCCAAGCGTCCCCTAGCCGCACCTACGAGCAGTACTTC	.	once	TRBV4-2	TRBJ2-7
CASSSRMGYTGELFF	TGTGCCAGCAGCTCCCGGATGGGTTACACCGGGGAGCTGTTTTTT	.	.	TRBV7-9	TRBJ2-2
CASSYSAGSFYGYTF	TGTGCCAGCAGTTACTCGGCGGGTTCTTTCTATGGCTACACCTTC	.	.	TRBV6-5	TRBJ1-2
CAITDLSYEQYF	TGTGCCATCACGGATTTATCCTACGAGCAGTACTTC	.	.	TRBV10-3	TRBJ2-7
CASSRTANSGANVLTF	TGTGCCAGCAGTCGGACAGCCAACTCTGGGGCCAACGTCCTGACTTTC	.	few	TRBV7-8	TRBJ2-6
CASSQVGGRRRGTEAFF	TGCGCCAGCAGCCAAGTAGGGGGCAGGCGGCGCGGGACTGAAGCTTTCTTT	TRBD1	.	TRBV4-1	TRBJ1-1
CASSLVLGQTISSGNTIYF	TGTGCCAGCAGCTTGGTTCTAGGACAAACTATAAGCTCTGGAAACACCATATATTTT	.	.	TRBV11-2	TRBJ1-3
CASSLAYADTQYF	TGTGCCAGCAGTTTGGCGTACGCAGATACGCAGTATTTT	.	.	TRBV7-7	TRBJ2-3
CASSESHRVGEKLFF	TGTGCCAGCAGTGAATCCCACAGGGTGGGGGAAAAACTGTTTTTT	.	.	TRBV25-1	TRBJ1-4
CASIQGYRNTGELFF	TGTGCCAGCATCCAGGGCTACCGGAACACCGGGGAGCTGTTTTTT	.	.	TRBV28	TRBJ2-2
CASSSVGNEQYF	TGCGCCAGCAGCTCGGTGGGGAACGAGCAGTACTTC	.	once	TRBV5-1	TRBJ2-7